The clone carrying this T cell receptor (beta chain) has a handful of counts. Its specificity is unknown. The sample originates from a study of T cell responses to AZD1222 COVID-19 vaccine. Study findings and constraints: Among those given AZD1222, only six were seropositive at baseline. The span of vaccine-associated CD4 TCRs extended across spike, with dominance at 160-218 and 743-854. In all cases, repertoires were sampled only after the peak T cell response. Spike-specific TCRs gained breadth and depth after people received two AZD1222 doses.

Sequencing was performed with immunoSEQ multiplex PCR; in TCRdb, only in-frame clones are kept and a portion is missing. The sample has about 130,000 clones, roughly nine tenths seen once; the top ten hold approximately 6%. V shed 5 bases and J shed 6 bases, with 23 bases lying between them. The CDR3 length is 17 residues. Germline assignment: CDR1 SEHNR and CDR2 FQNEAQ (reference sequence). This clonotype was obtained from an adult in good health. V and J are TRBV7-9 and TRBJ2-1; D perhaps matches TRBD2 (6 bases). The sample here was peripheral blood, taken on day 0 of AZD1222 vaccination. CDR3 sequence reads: CASSEAGLTLGGNEQFF. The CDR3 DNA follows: TGTGCCAGCAGCGAGGCGGGACTTACCCTCGGGGGCAATGAGCAGTTCTTC.